This T cell receptor beta chain appears in the sequencing data of a study of T cells in women clearing cervical HPV infection. Study-wide findings and caveats: TRBV6-7 abundance was lower in cases than controls (roughly 0.12% versus 0.15%). Timing of associations relative to infection is unclear; T-cell subsets were not isolated.

The CDR3 spans 18 residues. Looked up from germline, CDR1 is SNHLY and CDR2 is FYNNEI. Trimming removed 3 bases from V and 5 bases from J; junction bases left unmatched: 13. Data came from immunoSEQ multiplex PCR; TCRdb stores just in-frame clones and leaves some out. The sample's table shows approximately 24,000 clones. As concerns this clone: Antigen specificity is unknown. Read data end 3 residues before the CDR3 end; the end is taken from the germline J gene.

The chain carries TRBV2 and TRBJ2-1; TRBD2 aligns across 10 bases. The clonotype comes from a woman between 18 and 70 years old with a cervical HPV16 infection that either progressed to CIN3+ or cleared (not recorded which). Input material: blood buffy coat. The sequenced CDR3 bases are TGTGCCAGCAGTGACCCGCGGACTAGCGGACCCTGGGACAATGAG. Amino acid sequence: CASSDPRTSGPWDNE. The entire CDR3 protein is CASSDPRTSGPWDNEQFF.